This is a list of T cell receptor beta chains from one sample in a study of blood T cell repertoires in COVID-19. The method was immunoSEQ multiplex PCR; TCRdb's version includes in-frame clones alone and lacks a portion of them. The sample lists hundreds of thousands of clones; around 82% were seen once. Sequenced: peripheral blood. Receptors originate from a woman aged 35 to 49 with active or convalescent COVID-19. Each CDR3 is given with its conserved first and last residue. Each record gives: V gene, J gene, clone size, D gene, CDR3 DNA, CDR3 protein. The D gene is left open where the match is weak. Not all rows give a size; the values are once, few, many and, for expanded clones, a class.

TRBV29-1	TRBJ2-4	-	-	TGCAGCGTTGTTTACAGAAACATTCAGTACTTC	CSVVYRNIQYF
TRBV19	TRBJ1-5	-	-	TGTGCCAGTAGTATCCGTTATCAGCCCCAGCATTTT	CASSIRYQPQHF
TRBV6-2/TRBV6-3	TRBJ2-1	-	TRBD2	TGTGCCAGCAGTTACTCGGGACTAGCGGGGGGGCTGGATGAGCAGTTCTTC	CASSYSGLAGGLDEQFF
TRBV9	TRBJ2-3	-	TRBD2	TGTGCCAGCAGCGTAGGCTCTAGCGGGGACACAGATACGCAGTATTTT	CASSVGSSGDTDTQYF
TRBV7-2	TRBJ2-7	medium-sized	TRBD2	TGTGCCAGCAGCCTCCAGACTAGCGGGGGTTTCCACGAGCAGTACTTC	CASSLQTSGGFHEQYF
TRBV5-4	TRBJ1-2	-	-	TGTGCCAGCAGCCCAACTGGGGGGTTCATTATAAACTATGGCTACACCTTC	CASSPTGGFIINYGYTF
TRBV19	TRBJ1-4	-	-	TGTGCCAGTAGTATCGGTGAAAAACTGTTTTTT	CASSIGEKLFF
TRBV28	TRBJ1-2	-	TRBD1	TGTGCCAGCAGTTTACCCGGACAGGGTAACACCTTC	CASSLPGQGNTF
TRBV6-2/TRBV6-3	TRBJ1-4	-	-	TGTGCCAGCAGTTACGACAGACGGATTGAAAAACTGTTTTTT	CASSYDRRIEKLFF
TRBV5-4	TRBJ2-2	-	TRBD1	TGTGCCAGCAGCTACAGGGGGATCAACACCGGGGAGCTGTTTTTT	CASSYRGINTGELFF
TRBV24-1	TRBJ2-3	-	-	TGTGCCACCAGTGATCCTCGGGACAAGGCAGATACGCAGTATTTT	CATSDPRDKADTQYF
TRBV6-6	TRBJ2-5	few	TRBD1	TGTGCCAGCAGTTACCCTCCGACAGGGGAGGTGTCCCAGTACTTC	CASSYPPTGEVSQYF
TRBV7-9	TRBJ1-2	-	-	TGTGCCAGCAGCTTTGTCGGACAGTATGGCTACACCTTC	CASSFVGQYGYTF
TRBV10-3	TRBJ2-1	-	TRBD2	TGTGCCATCAGTGACACTAGCGGTGCGAATGAGCAGTTCTTC	CAISDTSGANEQFF
TRBV27	TRBJ2-1	-	-	TGTGCCAGCAGTTCCGGGGGTTCATACAATGAGCAGTTCTTC	CASSSGGSYNEQFF
TRBV7-8	TRBJ2-7	-	-	TGTGCCAGCAGCTTAGGACGGACTCGAGGCTACGAGCAGTACTTC	CASSLGRTRGYEQYF
TRBV11-3	TRBJ2-3	-	TRBD2	TGTGCCAGCAGCTCCGGGACTAGGCGAGATACGCAGTATTTT	CASSSGTRRDTQYF
TRBV24-1	TRBJ1-6	-	-	TGTGCCACCAGTCAGGGAAACTCACCCCTCCACTTT	CATSQGNSPLHF
TRBV28	TRBJ1-2	-	-	TGTGCCACAGATGGACAGTATGGCTACACCTTC	CATDGQYGYTF
TRBV4-1	TRBJ2-4	-	-	TGCGCCAGCAGCCATGGAACCGGGGCGGGGGCAGCCAAAAACATTCAGTACTTC	CASSHGTGAGAAKNIQYF
TRBV24-1	TRBJ2-1	-	-	TGTGCCACCAGCGAAGGGGGGGCCTACGATGAGCAGTTCTTC	CATSEGGAYDEQFF
TRBV6-2/TRBV6-3	TRBJ1-2	-	-	TGTGCCAGCAGTTACCCACAGGGAGTCTATGGCTACACCTTC	CASSYPQGVYGYTF
TRBV13	TRBJ2-2	-	-	TGTGCCAGCAGACGGGGAAAATACACCGGGGAGCTGTTTTTT	CASRRGKYTGELFF
TRBV18	TRBJ2-4	-	-	TGTGCCAGCTCACCAAGTGAGACACAGAGCATTCAGTACTTC	CASSPSETQSIQYF
TRBV29-1	TRBJ2-2	-	-	TGCAGCGTTGCAGGGACATCTGTGACCGGGGAGCTGTTTTTT	CSVAGTSVTGELFF
TRBV5-1	TRBJ2-1	-	-	TGCGCCAGCAGCTTGGACACGGGAACCTACAATGAGCAGTTCTTC	CASSLDTGTYNEQFF
TRBV13	TRBJ2-2	once	TRBD2	TGTGCCAGCAGCTACTGGACTAGCGTTAACACCGGGGAGCTGTTTTTT	CASSYWTSVNTGELFF
TRBV12-3/TRBV12-4	TRBJ2-2	-	-	TGTGCCAGCAGTTTCCTCGGGGAGCTGTTTTTT	CASSFLGELFF
TRBV4-1	TRBJ1-6	few	-	TGCGCCAGCAGCCAAGATCCACCTCGGAGCTCCTATAATTCACCCCTCCACTTT	CASSQDPPRSSYNSPLHF
TRBV19	TRBJ2-7	-	-	TGTGCCAGTAGTGAGGGTTCCTACGAGCAGTACTTC	CASSEGSYEQYF
TRBV5-4	TRBJ2-3	-	TRBD2	TGTGCCAGCAGCTGGCGGGGGGGAGGCACAGATACGCAGTATTTT	CASSWRGGGTDTQYF
TRBV6-2/TRBV6-3	TRBJ2-7	-	-	TGTGCCAGCAGCCGCCTCGGACTTTCCTACGAGCAGTACTTC	CASSRLGLSYEQYF
TRBV2	TRBJ1-2	few	-	TGTGCCAGCAGTGAAGCGGTCAGTAACTATGGCTACACCTTC	CASSEAVSNYGYTF
TRBV3-1/TRBV3-2	TRBJ2-3	-	TRBD2	TGTGCCAGCAGCCAAGGTGGGGGGAGGGCCTCCATTTTT	CASSQGGGRASIF
TRBV18	TRBJ1-2	few	TRBD1	TGTGCCAGCTCACTGTGGGACAGGCCGATAGGAGACTATGGCTACACCTTC	CASSLWDRPIGDYGYTF
TRBV5-8	TRBJ2-1	-	-	TGTGCCAGCAGGGAGCTTAGCGGCGAGCAGTTCTTC	CASRELSGEQFF
TRBV7-9	TRBJ2-7	-	-	TGTGCCAGCAGCTTTCAACGGGTAGAGTCCTACGAGCAGTACTTC	CASSFQRVESYEQYF
TRBV28	TRBJ2-7	-	TRBD2	TGTGCCAGCGAGGGGAGCGGGGGGACCCTTTCTTACGAGCAGTACTTC	CASEGSGGTLSYEQYF
TRBV19	TRBJ1-6	-	TRBD1	TGTGCCAGTAGGACGGACAGGGGTTATAATTCACCCCTCCACTTT	CASRTDRGYNSPLHF
TRBV7-9	TRBJ1-4	-	-	TGTGCCAGCAGCTTTCGTCGGGGAGGGGATGAAAAACTGTTTTTT	CASSFRRGGDEKLFF
TRBV29-1	TRBJ2-7	-	-	TGCAGCGTTGAATCTAGCATCTCACCCGAGCAGTACTTC	CSVESSISPEQYF
TRBV29-1	TRBJ2-7	-	-	TGCAGCGTTGAAAGGAAGCTGGCTAGTAACTACGAGCAGTACTTC	CSVERKLASNYEQYF